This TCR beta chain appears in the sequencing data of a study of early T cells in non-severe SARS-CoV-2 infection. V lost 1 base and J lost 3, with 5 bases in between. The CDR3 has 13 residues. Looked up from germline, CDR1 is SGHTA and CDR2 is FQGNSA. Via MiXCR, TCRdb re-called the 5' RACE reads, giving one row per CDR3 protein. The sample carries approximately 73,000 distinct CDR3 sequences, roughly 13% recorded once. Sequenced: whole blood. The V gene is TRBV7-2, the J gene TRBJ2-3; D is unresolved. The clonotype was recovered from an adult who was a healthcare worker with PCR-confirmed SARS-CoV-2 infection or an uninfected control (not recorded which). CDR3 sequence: CASSLVGTDTQYF. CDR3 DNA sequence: TGTGCCAGCAGCTTAGTGGGGACAGATACGCAGTATTTT.